This is a list of T cell receptor beta chains from one sample in a study of metastatic and nonmetastatic thyroid tumors. TCRdb re-called clones via MiXCR from the PCR reads. The data contain around 26,000 clones, around 20% of them singletons. Source material: blood. These receptors all come from a female donor with papillary thyroid cancer or a benign thyroid nodule (not recorded which). Some clones in this sample may be carry-over from other donors' samples. CDR3s include the opening cysteine and the closing phenylalanine or tryptophan. Each record gives: D gene, clone size, V gene, J gene, CDR3 protein, CDR3 DNA. D genes are given only for firm matches. Clone size appears in some rows only: once, few, many, or a class for an expanded clone.

NA,few,TRBV27,TRBJ2-3,CAIPTSTDTQYF,TGTGCCATTCCTACAAGCACAGATACGCAGTATTTT
NA,many,TRBV29-1,TRBJ2-7,CSVEKGLEQYF,TGCAGCGTTGAGAAGGGGCTCGAGCAGTACTTC
TRBD1,NA,TRBV11-1,TRBJ2-7,CAGSLGTGTGIPRKIF,TGTGCCGGCAGCTTGGGGACAGGGACAGGGATCCCGAGAAAGATCTTC
TRBD1,medium-sized,TRBV6-1,TRBJ1-1,CASGGDRRGSNTEAFF,TGTGCCAGCGGGGGGGACAGGAGGGGTTCGAACACTGAAGCTTTCTTT
NA,NA,TRBV6-4,TRBJ2-1,CASSDGPSRNNEQFF,TGTGCCAGCAGTGACGGTCCTAGCCGGAACAATGAGCAGTTCTTC
NA,many,TRBV7-8,TRBJ2-7,CASSLDSHKQYF,TGTGCCAGCAGCCTCGACAGCCACAAGCAGTACTTC
NA,many,TRBV20-1,TRBJ2-3,CSAKNLALSTDTQYF,TGCAGTGCTAAAAACCTAGCGCTCAGCACAGATACGCAGTATTTT
TRBD2,NA,TRBV12-3/TRBV12-4,TRBJ2-7,CASSPGTSGSLSYEQYF,TGTGCCAGCAGTCCGGGTACTAGCGGGAGTTTATCCTACGAGCAGTACTTC
NA,NA,TRBV6-4,TRBJ2-6,CASSDSGGTGANVLTF,TGTGCCAGCAGTGACTCCGGGGGTACCGGTGCCAACGTCCTGACTTTC
TRBD1,NA,TRBV5-8,TRBJ2-7,CASSSPGQVPYELYF,TGTGCCAGCAGCTCCCCTGGACAGGTCCCCTACGAGCTGTACTTC